These 28 T cell receptor beta chains share one sample of origin, sequenced in a study of blood T cell repertoires in COVID-19. Profiled with immunoSEQ multiplex PCR; TCRdb holds only in-frame clones, not every one. There are about 260,000 clones in the sample; 75% to 90% occur only once, and over 3.5% lies in the top ten. The sequenced sample consisted of peripheral blood. The receptors were gathered from a woman aged 40 to 49 with acute or convalescent COVID-19.

The chain couples TRBV6-1 to TRBJ1-3; perhaps TRBD1 as D (6 bases). This CDR3 is 16 amino acids long. The ends were cut back, 4 bases at V and 4 bases at J, with 17 bases in the middle. Looked up from germline, CDR1 is MNHNS and CDR2 is SASEGT. CDR3 DNA sequence: TGTGCCAGCAGTGCCCGACAGGTCTTGGGGGGAAACACCATATATTTT. Translated, it gives CASSARQVLGGNTIYF.

The J gene is TRBJ1-1, the V gene TRBV6-5; 7 nucleotides line up with TRBD1. V shed 3 bases, J shed 0 bases, and the junction held 4 bases outside the gene matches. The germline gives CDR1 MNHEY, CDR2 SVGAGI. This CDR3 comprises 15 residues. CDR3 coding DNA: TGTGCCAGCAGTTATCAGGGGGTGATGAACACTGAAGCTTTCTTT. This sequence encodes CASSYQGVMNTEAFF.

This clone was seen once. The chain combines TRBV6-5 with TRBJ1-1; 10 bases are a match to TRBD1. Per the germline V gene, CDR1 is MNHEY and CDR2 is SVGAGI. V was pared by 5 bases and J by 5 bases, with 8 bases of the junction left unmatched. This CDR3 region has 15 residues. The CDR3, as DNA: TGTGCCAGCAGTACTCCGACAGGGGGCAAGACTGAAGCTTTCTTT. It specifies CASSTPTGGKTEAFF.

The chain has TRBV4-1 and TRBJ1-6, with D possibly matching TRBD1 (6 bases). CDR3 size: 14 residues. The V and J ends lost 3 bases and 14 bases respectively, with 17 bases between them. CDR1 and CDR2 (germline): MGHRA, YSYEKL. The CDR3 here is CASSQDDRFKALHF. In DNA form, the CDR3 reads TGCGCCAGCAGCCAGGACGACAGGTTCAAGGCCCTCCACTTT.

The rearrangement joins TRBV4-1 to TRBJ2-5; D remains ambiguous. CDR1 is MGHRA, CDR2 YSYEKL, per germline. Trimming removed 1 base from V and 1 base from J, with 10 bases in between. This CDR3 has 15 residues. CDR3 sequence (DNA): TGCGCCAGCAGCCAAGGGAGAGAGTTCCAAGAGACCCAGTACTTC. As protein: CASSQGREFQETQYF.

This clone has only one observation. This sequence joins TRBV6-5 and TRBJ1-2; the D is unclear. The CDR3 extends over 13 amino acids. CDR1 and CDR2 from the germline V gene are MNHEY and SVGAGI. V lost 6 bases to trimming and J lost 3 bases, with 11 bases between them. This CDR3 is CASSYQFDYGYTF. CDR3 in DNA: TGTGCCAGCAGCTATCAATTTGACTATGGCTACACCTTC.

V usage is TRBV7-3 and J usage is TRBJ1-1; 7 nucleotides line up with TRBD1. The CDR3 sequence is 14 residues long. The germline CDR1 and CDR2 sequences are SGHTA and FQGTGA. V was pared by 8 bases and J by 4 bases, with 10 bases of the junction left unmatched. The CDR3 spells CASSREGGFTEAFF. In DNA, the CDR3 is TGTGCCAGCTCCCGTGAAGGGGGCTTCACTGAAGCTTTCTTT.

The J gene is TRBJ1-1, the V gene TRBV13; no firm D call. Trimming removed 0 bases at V and 1 base at J, with 6 bases between. The CDR3 sequence is 14 residues long. Germline V lookup: CDR1 PRHDT, CDR2 FYEKMQ (reference sequence). CDR3 in DNA: TGTGCCAGCAGCTTAGGCCGGGGGAACACTGAAGCTTTCTTT. Its translation: CASSLGRGNTEAFF.

There are many counts of this clone. The chain joins TRBV30 to TRBJ1-6; D is unresolved. V lost 1 base, J lost 1 base, and 2 bases lay in between. Looked up from germline, CDR1 is GTSNPN and CDR2 is SVGIG (reference sequence). The CDR3 is made up of 13 amino acids. This CDR3 is CAWSASYNSPLHF. In nucleotides, the CDR3 is TGTGCCTGGAGTGCGTCCTATAATTCACCCCTCCACTTT.

V gene TRBV10-3 combines with J gene TRBJ2-2; D may be TRBD1 (6 bases). The CDR3 sequence is 16 residues long. Trimming removed 5 bases at V and 2 bases at J, with 15 bases between. Germline V gene sequence: CDR1 ENHRY, CDR2 SYGVKD. The CDR3, as DNA: TGTGCCATCAGTCTCGGGACAAGGCCCAACACCGGGGAGCTGTTTTTT. It is translated as CAISLGTRPNTGELFF.

The J gene is TRBJ1-2, the V gene TRBV5-4, with a weak D call TRBD1 (5 bases). With 4 bases removed from V and 3 bases from J, the gap between germline ends came to 13 bases. CDR3 length: 14 amino acids. CDR1 is SGHNT, CDR2 YYREEE, per germline (reference sequence). The chain's CDR3 is CASSPVGGDYGYTF. DNA for the CDR3: TGTGCCAGCAGCCCGGTGGGGGGGGACTATGGCTACACCTTC.

The chain couples TRBV19 to TRBJ1-1, with unresolved D. Germline assignment: CDR1 LNHDA and CDR2 SQIVND (reference sequence). CDR3 length: 13 residues. V was pared by 7 bases and J by 4 bases, with 13 bases between. The CDR3 sequence: CASTTGERTEAFF. The CDR3 DNA sequence: TGTGCCAGTACTACGGGTGAGCGCACTGAAGCTTTCTTT.

The chain couples TRBV10-3 to TRBJ1-1, with a weak D call TRBD1 (5 bases). V gave up 10 bases and J gave up 0 bases, with 15 bases separating them. The germline V gene has CDR1 ENHRY and CDR2 SYGVKD. This CDR3 is built from 14 residues. This CDR3 is CATRDGEMNTEAFF. In nucleotides, the CDR3 is TGTGCCACGCGGGACGGAGAAATGAACACTGAAGCTTTCTTT.

The chain carries TRBV10-3 and TRBJ2-3, with 14 bases aligning to TRBD2. Germline loops: CDR1 ENHRY, CDR2 SYGVKD. V shed 6 bases and J 5 bases; nucleotides not matched to a gene: 1. The CDR3 extends over 14 amino acids. CDR3 amino acids: CAIRGTSGGDTQYF. The CDR3 coding sequence is TGTGCCATCAGGGGGACTAGCGGGGGAGATACGCAGTATTTT.

The V and J genes are TRBV30 and TRBJ2-5, with D maybe TRBD2 (6 bases). The CDR3 contains 13 residues. Per the germline V gene, CDR1 is GTSNPN and CDR2 is SVGIG (reference sequence). V was shortened by 3 bases and J by 5 bases, with 13 bases between the two germline ends. The CDR3 region has the DNA TGTGCCTGGAGGCCCTTAGCGGCGGAGACCCAGTACTTC. Encoded protein: CAWRPLAAETQYF.

This rearrangement joins TRBV9 to TRBJ1-1, with a weak D call TRBD1 (6 bases). The CDR3 loop spans 17 amino acids. Germline V CDR1 and CDR2: SGDLS, YYNGEE. V gave up 4 bases and J gave up 2 bases, with 21 bases separating them. CDR3 residues: CASSPRGYGQTNTEAFF. As DNA, the CDR3 is TGTGCCAGCAGCCCTCGAGGGTATGGACAGACCAACACTGAAGCTTTCTTT.

The chain combines TRBV5-1 with TRBJ2-3; 10 positions match TRBD2. The V and J ends lost 4 bases and 7 bases, in that order; junction bases with no gene match: 9. This CDR3 comprises 15 residues. Germline V gene data show CDR1 as SGHRS and CDR2 as YFSETQ. CDR3 nucleotides: TGCGCCAGCAGCAAAGAAGCGGGGGGGCAATATACGCAGTATTTT. Encoded protein: CASSKEAGGQYTQYF.

The chain combines TRBV5-6 with TRBJ2-3; 14 bases line up with TRBD2. In germline, CDR1 is SGHDT, CDR2 YYEEEE. The CDR3 is 15 amino acids. V lost 2 bases, J lost 6 bases, and 2 bases stayed unmatched. The chain's CDR3 is CASSFRTSGRDTQYF. The CDR3 DNA sequence: TGTGCCAGCAGCTTCCGGACTAGCGGGAGGGATACGCAGTATTTT.

The genes are TRBV5-1 and TRBJ1-1, with TRBD1 identical over 7 bases. The V and J ends lost 4 bases and 1 base, in that order; junction bases with no gene match: 7. The germline CDR1 and CDR2 sequences are SGHRS and YFSETQ. The CDR3 extends over 15 amino acids. In nucleotides, the CDR3 is TGCGCCAGCAGCGCACGACAGGGACCGAACACTGAAGCTTTCTTT. Encoded protein: CASSARQGPNTEAFF.

This sequence joins TRBV4-2 and TRBJ1-1; D unresolved. Germline V gene sequence: CDR1 LGHNA, CDR2 YNFKEQ. This CDR3 comprises 14 residues. V was shortened by 0 bases and J by 4 bases, with 9 bases between the two germline ends. DNA for the CDR3: TGTGCCAGCAGCCAAGAACAGCTAAGCACTGAAGCTTTCTTT. The encoded protein is CASSQEQLSTEAFF.

V and J are TRBV5-1 and TRBJ1-4; no firm D call. CDR1 and CDR2 (germline): SGHRS, YFSETQ. Trimming removed 2 bases from V and 5 bases from J, with 16 bases in between. The CDR3 totals 16 residues. The CDR3 DNA sequence: TGCGCCAGCAGCTTCTACCTAGCTACGGCGAATGAAAAACTGTTTTTT. This codes for CASSFYLATANEKLFF.

The gene calls are TRBV4-1 and TRBJ2-1; TRBD2 agrees at 16 bases. The CDR3 spans 18 residues. CDR1 is MGHRA and CDR2 is YSYEKL in the germline V gene. The V and J ends lost 4 bases and 0 bases, in that order; junction bases with no gene match: 3. CDR3 sequence: CASSPGLAGGSSYNEQFF. The CDR3 nucleotides read TGCGCCAGCAGCCCGGGACTAGCGGGGGGGAGCTCCTACAATGAGCAGTTCTTC.

This clone was seen once. The rearrangement links TRBV6-5 to TRBJ1-2; TRBD1 might be the D (6 bases). CDR3 length: 14 amino acids. Germline V gives CDR1 MNHEY, CDR2 SVGAGI. V was cut by 5 bases and J by 0 bases, with 10 bases left in between. The CDR3 DNA reads as TGTGCCAGCAGTCGGGGACACCCTAACTATGGCTACACCTTC. Translating gives CASSRGHPNYGYTF.

This chain links TRBV10-3 with TRBJ1-3; no reliable D call. In germline, CDR1 is ENHRY, CDR2 SYGVKD. This CDR3 has 14 residues. V lost 10 bases, J lost 3 bases, and 16 bases lay in between. The CDR3 reads CASHVGGLGNTIYF. In nucleotides, the CDR3 is TGTGCCAGCCATGTCGGCGGCCTTGGAAACACCATATATTTT.

This sequence joins TRBV19 and TRBJ1-1, with TRBD1 as a possible D gene (5 bases). In germline, CDR1 is LNHDA, CDR2 SQIVND (reference sequence). This CDR3 is 12 amino acids long. V lost 4 bases, J lost 5 bases, and 8 bases lay in between. In nucleotides, the CDR3 is TGTGCCAGTAGTAAGGGGCTGACTGAAGCTTTCTTT. Protein product: CASSKGLTEAFF.

The chain combines TRBV5-1 with TRBJ1-1, with TRBD1 as a possible D gene (6 bases). CDR1 is SGHRS and CDR2 is YFSETQ in the germline V gene. CDR3 length: 16 amino acids. The V end was cut by 4 bases, the J end by 3 bases, with 19 bases between. For the CDR3, the DNA is TGCGCCAGCAGCCGTGGTACAGGGCATCCGGACACTGAAGCTTTCTTT. Translation gives CASSRGTGHPDTEAFF.

This chain joins TRBV23-1 and TRBJ2-7, with TRBD2 identical over 11 bases. TRBV23-1 is designated an ORF whose function remains uncertain. Unmatched junction bases numbered 9, after V lost 9 bases and J lost 2 bases. The CDR3 contains 15 residues. The CDR3 region has the DNA TGCGCCAGATCGGGACTAGCGGATCGTACCTACGAGCAGTACGTC. It specifies CARSGLADRTYEQYV.

CDR3 region: CARSSFDYSYNSPLHF. DNA of the CDR3: TGTGCCAGAAGCTCCTTCGACTACTCCTATAATTCACCCCTCCACTTT. The chain has TRBV5-3 and TRBJ1-6; D unresolved. TRBV5-3 is an open reading frame whose function is uncertain. V was pared by 3 bases and J by 0 bases, with 10 bases between. The CDR3 contains 16 residues.